The next 16 T cell receptor beta chains were all read from a single sample in a study of human T cells and chemical hapten exposure. Time point described: patch test 1, 2 weeks after DPC sensitization. The treatment: therapeutic diphenylcyclopropenone sensitization with weekly scalp DPC. Each CDR3 protein is one row after TCRdb ran MiXCR on the RACE reads. The sample records 350,000 or so distinct CDR3 sequences, roughly 6.9% being singletons. The sample was whole blood, taken in connection with sensitization to the hapten diphenylcyclopropenone (DPC). Source of these receptors: a woman aged 18-30 years with alopecia areata. Some clones in this sample may be carry-over from other donors' samples.

The chain employs TRBV6-5 and TRBJ2-7; possible D gene TRBD1, 7 bases. In germline, CDR1 is MNHEY, CDR2 SVGAGI. Trimming removed 6 bases from V and 3 bases from J, with 21 bases in between. This CDR3 region has 16 residues. The DNA of the CDR3 is TGTGCCAGCAGGCGGTCTGGAGGGGGCCCCGGCTACGAGCAGTACTTC. Translating it yields CASRRSGGGPGYEQYF.

Only a few counts were recorded for this clonotype. The rearrangement uses TRBV7-2 and TRBJ2-3; unclear D gene. Germline CDR1 SGHTA, CDR2 FQGNSA. The CDR3 spans 14 residues. Trimming took off 5 bases at V and 0 bases at J, with 9 bases between the two ends. The CDR3 DNA follows: TGTGCCAGCAGCCTTAGTTATAGCACAGATACGCAGTATTTT. Its translation: CASSLSYSTDTQYF.

This rearrangement joins TRBV15 to TRBJ2-2; 9 bases line up with TRBD2. Unmatched junction bases numbered 11, after V lost 8 bases and J lost 1 base. Germline V lookup: CDR1 LNHNV, CDR2 YYDKDF (reference sequence). The CDR3 is 17 amino acids. This chain's CDR3 is CATAGGLAGKNTGELFF. CDR3 nucleotide sequence: TGTGCCACCGCGGGAGGGCTAGCGGGGAAGAACACCGGGGAGCTGTTTTTT.

This clonotype was counted between two and nine times. The chain uses TRBV4-3 and TRBJ1-1; 9 nucleotides line up with TRBD1. V shed 4 bases, J shed 3 bases, and the junction held 18 bases outside the gene matches. The CDR3 totals 19 residues. The V gene's germline CDR1 is LGHNA and CDR2 YSLEER. In DNA form, the CDR3 reads TGCGCCAGCAGCCTAGATGTCCAAACAGGGGGCTATGAGGACACTGAAGCTTTCTTT. The encoded protein is CASSLDVQTGGYEDTEAFF.

The chain combines TRBV13 with TRBJ2-6, with a weak D call TRBD1 (5 bases). Germline values: CDR1 PRHDT, CDR2 FYEKMQ (reference sequence). Deletions cut 0 bases from V and 0 bases from J, with 9 bases between. The CDR3 loop spans 17 amino acids. The CDR3, as DNA: TGTGCCAGCAGCTTAGGACAGGCCACCTCTGGGGCCAACGTCCTGACTTTC. It codes for CASSLGQATSGANVLTF.

This clonotype was counted at least ten times. The DNA for the CDR3 is TGTGCCTCGCAGGGGACCTACGAGCAGTACTTC. Amino acids: CASQGTYEQYF. The chain links TRBV12-3 or TRBV12-4 to TRBJ2-7, with D possibly TRBD1 on 6 matching bases. Trimming left V 11 bases short and J 2 bases short, with 10 bases between. CDR3 length: 11 residues.

This clonotype has a count of ten or more. The gene calls are TRBV7-9 and TRBJ1-1, with D possibly being TRBD1 (6 bases). The CDR3 consists of 16 residues. CDR1 is SEHNR, CDR2 FQNEAQ, per germline (reference sequence). V dropped 1 base and J dropped 2 bases, with 14 bases sitting between them. Here the CDR3 reads CASSLGPGGLNTEAFF. CDR3 bases: TGTGCCAGCAGCTTAGGTCCCGGGGGGCTAAACACTGAAGCTTTCTTT.

The chain couples TRBV4-2 to TRBJ1-4; 8 bases align to TRBD1. CDR1 LGHNA and CDR2 YNFKEQ come from the germline V gene. The CDR3 consists of 16 residues. J gave up 8 bases and V 3 bases, and 11 bases lay outside the gene matches. The CDR3 coding sequence is TGTGCCAGCAGCCAGGAGGGACAGGTTACTTGGGAAAAACTGTTTTTT. Amino acids: CASSQEGQVTWEKLFF.

This clonotype was recorded a few times. This chain links TRBV7-2 with TRBJ1-6; 8 bases match TRBD1. V shed 4 bases, J shed 4 bases, and the junction held 3 bases outside the gene matches. The CDR3 contains 15 residues. Germline CDR1 SGHTA, CDR2 FQGNSA. This chain's CDR3 is CASSYGTGYNSPLHF. The DNA of the CDR3 is TGTGCCAGCAGCTATGGGACAGGTTATAATTCACCCCTCCACTTT.

V gene TRBV10-3 combines with J gene TRBJ1-1; D gene unclear. Trimming took off 9 bases at V and 7 bases at J, with 18 bases between the two ends. Germline V gives CDR1 ENHRY, CDR2 SYGVKD. The CDR3 runs to 13 residues. DNA for the CDR3: TGTGCCATTAGAAACTCCGGCCTAAATGAAGCTTTCTTT. This translates into CAIRNSGLNEAFF.

In its sample, this clonotype was seen a few times. V gene TRBV29-1 combines with J gene TRBJ2-4; D remains ambiguous. Trimming removed 6 bases at V and 6 bases at J, with 6 bases between. CDR1 is SQVTM and CDR2 is ANQGSEA in the germline V gene. This CDR3 has 10 amino acids. In DNA, the CDR3 is TGCAGCGTGATCGCAAACATTCAGTACTTC. Translation gives CSVIANIQYF.

The chain links TRBV6-2 or TRBV6-3 to TRBJ1-2; no clear D. Germline V gene lookup returns CDR1 MNHEY and CDR2 SVGEGT. Trimming left V 4 bases short and J 0 bases short, with 6 bases between. The CDR3 has 13 amino acids. The CDR3 DNA follows: TGTGCCAGCAGTTTCCTCCCTAACTATGGCTACACCTTC. Translated: CASSFLPNYGYTF.

The V call is TRBV20-1, the J call TRBJ2-7, with 7 bases matching TRBD1. V lost 3 bases to trimming and J lost 5 bases; unmatched junction nucleotides: 10. This CDR3 has 14 residues. Germline V lookup: CDR1 DFQATT, CDR2 SNEGSKA (reference sequence). CDR3: CSARLVGQANEQYF. CDR3 bases: TGCAGTGCTAGGCTGGTTGGACAGGCCAACGAGCAGTACTTC.

The chain couples TRBV20-1 to TRBJ2-2, with unresolved D. Trimming removed 7 bases from V and 0 bases from J, with 9 bases in between. Germline lookup yields CDR1 DFQATT and CDR2 SNEGSKA (reference sequence). The CDR3 loop spans 13 amino acids. CDR3 coding DNA: TGCAGTGTCAGCGAGGCGAACACCGGGGAGCTGTTTTTT. Translation: CSVSEANTGELFF.

This chain uses TRBV4-1 with TRBJ2-3, with a tentative D call TRBD2 (7 bases). V lost 1 base and J lost 2, with 13 bases in between. From germline, CDR1 is MGHRA and CDR2 YSYEKL. The CDR3 is 16 residues long. Written as DNA, the CDR3 is TGCGCCAGCAGCCAAGTGACGGGGGGCCTCACAGATACGCAGTATTTT. It translates to CASSQVTGGLTDTQYF.

In this sample, this clonotype turned up many times. The chain employs TRBV10-3 and TRBJ2-1, with a possible D match to TRBD2 (5 bases). Trimming shortened V by 6 bases and J by 4 bases, and 16 bases separated the two germline ends. This CDR3 spans 15 amino acids. Per germline, CDR1 ENHRY and CDR2 SYGVKD. CDR3 protein: CAISLGEITYNEQFF. The CDR3 DNA follows: TGTGCCATCAGCCTCGGGGAGATTACTTACAATGAGCAGTTCTTC.